This TCR beta chain was observed in a study of blood T cell repertoires in COVID-19. Trimming cost V 2 bases and J 9 bases; bases outside gene matches: 10. The CDR3 runs to 16 residues. Germline CDR1 SGHTA, CDR2 FQGTGA. Per the study methods: Estimation of nucleated cell counts was performed using reference gene primer amplification. Using immunoSEQ multiplex PCR, the repertoire was profiled, and TCRdb retains in-frame clones only, with some absent. D and trimming were read from the DNA, whereas the V and J calls and clone size are those reported in that table. The sample lists over 200,000 clones, 75% to 85% seen once, with roughly 1.3% in the top ten.

The sequencing sample was made of peripheral blood. The V and J genes are TRBV7-3 and TRBJ2-1; TRBD2 matches at 10 bases. The TCR comes from a woman aged 25-40 years with COVID-19, enrolled during active disease. The CDR3 sequence is CASSLEASGSNPEQFF. Here the CDR3 DNA reads TGTGCCAGCAGCTTAGAGGCTAGCGGGAGTAACCCTGAGCAGTTCTTC.